The 29 T cell receptor beta chains below come from one sample, sequenced in a study of blood T cell repertoires in COVID-19. Libraries were prepared by immunoSEQ multiplex PCR; TCRdb keeps only in-frame clonotypes and omits some of them. The sample has roughly 68,000 clones; approximately 86% are singletons. Sequenced: peripheral blood. Source of these receptors: a man in his forties or fifties with acute or convalescent COVID-19.

This chain connects TRBV25-1 to TRBJ2-4; 9 nucleotides line up with TRBD1. The CDR3 sequence is 13 residues long. V lost 2 bases and J lost 7; bases outside the gene matches: 0. Germline V gene sequence: CDR1 MGHDK, CDR2 SYGVNS. CDR3 nucleotides: TGTGCCAGCAGTGAAACAGGGGGCAACATTCAGTACTTC. It codes for CASSETGGNIQYF. Supplemented by reference TRBV25-1 and TRBJ2-4, the full variable domain reads EADIYQTPRYLVIGTGKKITLECSQTMGHDKMYWYQQDPGMELHLIHYSYGVNSTEKGDLSSESTVSRIRTEHFPLTLESARPSHTSQYLCASSETGGNIQYFGAGTRLSVL.

The rearrangement links TRBV6-5 to TRBJ2-7; 11 bases line up with TRBD1. The junction had 3 bases not matched to a gene; V was cut back by 2 bases and J by 6 bases. The CDR3 is made up of 14 amino acids. Germline V gene sequence: CDR1 MNHEY, CDR2 SVGAGI. For the CDR3, the DNA is TGTGCCAGCAGTTACGCCGGGACAGGGGGCGAGCAGTACTTC. It codes for CASSYAGTGGEQYF.

This clone was counted between two and nine times. The chain employs TRBV7-9 and TRBJ1-6; 7 positions match TRBD1. The J segment lost 6 bases and the V segment lost 2 bases, leaving 4 bases of the junction unmatched. Germline values: CDR1 SEHNR, CDR2 FQNEAQ (reference sequence). This CDR3 has 15 residues. In DNA form, the CDR3 reads TGTGCCAGCAGCTTAAAAGGGGGCGGTAATTCACCCCTCCACTTT. Its translation: CASSLKGGGNSPLHF.

J is TRBJ1-2 and V is TRBV7-3, with a tentative D call TRBD1 (5 bases). The length of the CDR3 is 13 residues. V shed 2 bases and J shed 6 bases, with 10 bases lying between them. Germline V gene sequence: CDR1 SGHTA, CDR2 FQGTGA. CDR3 bases: TGTGCCAGCAGCTTACCCCAGGGTGATGGCTACACCTTC. Residues: CASSLPQGDGYTF.

The chain joins TRBV27 to TRBJ1-1, with 9 bases fitting TRBD1. The V gene end was trimmed by 3 bases and the J gene end by 5 bases; junction bases not matched to a gene: 7. Germline V gives CDR1 MNHEY, CDR2 SMNVEV (reference sequence). CDR3 length equals 15 residues. CDR3 region: CASSLSGQGRTEAFF. The CDR3 DNA reads TGTGCCAGCAGTTTGTCCGGACAGGGGAGAACTGAAGCTTTCTTT.

This chain joins TRBV12-5 and TRBJ2-2, with 7 bases identical to TRBD1. The CDR3 is 16 amino acids. After removal of 0 bases from V and 6 bases from J, the junction contained 7 bases not matched to a gene. Germline V lookup: CDR1 LGHNT, CDR2 FRNRAP. CDR3 coding DNA: TGTGCTAGTGGTTTGGTAGTTTTAGGGGGCCCCGGGGAGCTGTTTTTT. Protein product: CASGLVVLGGPGELFF.

This clone has only one observation. The chain has TRBV24-1 and TRBJ1-1; TRBD1 agrees at 8 bases. This CDR3 has 13 residues. Trimming took 8 bases from V and 4 from J; bases not matched to a gene: 5. Per germline, CDR1 KGHDR and CDR2 SFDVKD. The CDR3 DNA follows: TGTGCCACCACCGGACAGGGTCCCACTGAAGCTTTCTTT. It translates to CATTGQGPTEAFF.

This chain uses TRBV7-6 with TRBJ1-1; D is perhaps TRBD1 (5 bases). Germline V lookup: CDR1 SGHVS, CDR2 FNYEAQ. CDR3 length: 14 amino acids. Between the trimmed V and J ends, which lost 3 bases and 4 bases, there was a span of 12 bases. For the CDR3, the DNA is TGTGCCAGCAGCTTTTCGACAGCGGGCACTGAAGCTTTCTTT. This gives the protein CASSFSTAGTEAFF.

This chain connects TRBV6-1 to TRBJ1-4; D call uncertain. Germline CDR1 MNHNS, CDR2 SASEGT. The V end lost 1 base, the J end lost 11 bases, and 5 bases lay between the germline ends. There are 11 residues in the CDR3. CDR3 DNA: TGTGCCAGCAGTGAAGGACTTAAACTGTTTTTT. It specifies CASSEGLKLFF.

This chain links TRBV12-3 or TRBV12-4 with TRBJ2-7; TRBD1 agrees at 8 bases. The CDR3 has 13 residues. With 5 bases clipped from V and 7 bases from J, the junction kept 7 bases outside the gene matches. CDR3 nucleotides: TGTGCCAGCAGTGACGGACAGGGTGGGGAGCAGTACTTC. This encodes CASSDGQGGEQYF.

This clone was found once. CDR3 in amino acids: CASSLSHADTEAFF. The CDR3, as DNA: TGTGCCAGCAGCTTATCACATGCAGACACTGAAGCTTTCTTT. The chain combines TRBV11-2 with TRBJ1-1, with D hard to call. The length of the CDR3 is 14 residues. Germline CDR1 reads SGHAT; CDR2 reads FQNNGV. V shed 2 bases and J shed 3 bases, with 10 bases lying between them.

The rearrangement joins TRBV6-4 to TRBJ2-7, with 8 bases aligning to TRBD1. The ends lost 10 bases at V and 0 bases at J; junction bases unmatched: 11. CDR1 and CDR2 from the germline V gene are MRHNA and SNTAGT. This CDR3 comprises 15 residues. This CDR3 reads CATSNRDRSSYEQYF. The DNA of the CDR3 is TGTGCCACCTCGAACCGGGACAGGAGCTCCTACGAGCAGTACTTC.

The chain carries TRBV19 and TRBJ2-1, with 9 nucleotides matching TRBD1. Germline-derived CDR1 and CDR2 are LNHDA and SQIVND (reference sequence). J gave up 8 bases and V 5 bases, and 7 bases lay outside the gene matches. The CDR3 has 14 amino acids. The CDR3 region is CASSARDRVYEQFF. CDR3 sequence (DNA): TGTGCCAGTAGTGCCCGGGACAGGGTATATGAGCAGTTCTTC.

V and J are TRBV15 and TRBJ1-3; perhaps TRBD1 as D (5 bases). Germline V CDR1 and CDR2: LNHNV, YYDKDF (reference sequence). Trimming cost V 2 bases and J 4 bases, with 12 bases left between them. This CDR3 has 15 amino acids. DNA of the CDR3: TGTGCCACCAGCAGACAGGGAGGCTCGGGAAACACCATATATTTT. The encoded protein is CATSRQGGSGNTIYF. Full variable domain (missing parts from reference TRBV15 and TRBJ1-3): DAMVIQNPRYQVTQFGKPVTLSCSQTLNHNVMYWYQQKSSQAPKLLFHYYDKDFNNEADTPDNFQSRRPNTSFCFLDIRSPGLGDTAMYLCATSRQGGSGNTIYFGEGSWLTVV.

This clone was counted many times. The J gene is TRBJ1-4, the V gene TRBV2, with D perhaps matching TRBD1 (5 bases). The germline V gene encodes CDR1 SNHLY and CDR2 FYNNEI. The CDR3 has 15 amino acids. V was cut by 5 bases and J by 5 bases, with 15 bases left in between. The CDR3 DNA sequence: TGTGCCAGCAGTATTCTAAGGGGTAAAAATGAAAAACTGTTTTTT. Translated, it gives CASSILRGKNEKLFF.

The chain joins TRBV19 to TRBJ2-1; maybe TRBD1 (6 bases). Germline CDR1 reads LNHDA; CDR2 reads SQIVND (reference sequence). The CDR3 has 12 amino acids. V was pared by 10 bases and J by 9 bases, with 16 bases between. The CDR3 nucleotides read TGTGCCACAACCGAAGGGGGTGGTGAGCAGTTCTTC. Its translation is CATTEGGGEQFF.

The chain carries TRBV19 and TRBJ1-2; 7 bases match TRBD1. CDR3 length: 14 amino acids. After removal of 5 bases from V and 3 bases from J, the junction contained 6 bases not matched to a gene. CDR1 LNHDA and CDR2 SQIVND come from the germline V gene (reference sequence). In nucleotides, the CDR3 is TGTGCCAGTAGTTTAACAGGGGCTTACTATGGCTACACCTTC. Translation gives CASSLTGAYYGYTF.

The rearrangement joins TRBV5-1 to TRBJ1-2, with a weak D call TRBD1 (6 bases). Germline V gene data show CDR1 as SGHRS and CDR2 as YFSETQ. Trimming took 4 bases from V and 1 from J, leaving 23 bases between them. There are 18 residues in the CDR3. The CDR3 sequence: CASSRTARGLGLNYGYTF. The CDR3 nucleotides are TGCGCCAGCAGCAGAACAGCCAGGGGCCTCGGACTTAACTATGGCTACACCTTC. Drawing the rest from reference TRBV5-1 and TRBJ1-2, the complete variable domain is KAGVTQTPRYLIKTRGQQVTLSCSPISGHRSVSWYQQTPGQGLQFLFEYFSETQRNKGNFPGRFSGRQFSNSRSEMNVSTLELGDSALYLCASSRTARGLGLNYGYTFGSGTRLTVV.

This clone has a handful of counts. The V gene is TRBV5-1, the J gene TRBJ2-2; D is perhaps TRBD2 (6 bases). This CDR3 comprises 16 residues. Trimming removed 4 bases from V and 5 bases from J, with 18 bases in between. CDR1 and CDR2 (germline): SGHRS, YFSETQ. Here the CDR3 reads CASSPEARAGTGELFF. CDR3 nucleotide sequence: TGCGCCAGCAGCCCGGAGGCCAGGGCGGGGACCGGGGAGCTGTTTTTT.

This sequence joins TRBV4-1 and TRBJ1-2, with TRBD1 matching 8 bases. The CDR3 length is 14 residues. The germline gives CDR1 MGHRA, CDR2 YSYEKL. V dropped 0 bases and J dropped 4; count of bases not matched to a gene: 1. The DNA of the CDR3 is TGCGCCAGCAGCCAAGAACAGGGGGGCTATGGCTACACCTTC. Translated: CASSQEQGGYGYTF.

This clone was detected once. The V call is TRBV5-1, the J call TRBJ2-1, with D perhaps matching TRBD1 (6 bases). CDR1 SGHRS and CDR2 YFSETQ come from the germline V gene. The CDR3 extends over 15 amino acids. The V gene lost 2 bases and the J gene lost 4 bases, with 13 bases spanning the gap. The CDR3 spells CASSFGQSVYNEQFF. CDR3 coding DNA: TGCGCCAGCAGCTTTGGACAGTCAGTATACAATGAGCAGTTCTTC.

The rearrangement links TRBV5-4 to TRBJ2-7; TRBD1 matches 9 bases. This CDR3 spans 16 amino acids. V was clipped by 5 bases and J by 3 bases; unmatched bases: 12. Per germline, CDR1 SGHNT and CDR2 YYREEE (reference sequence). In nucleotides, the CDR3 is TGTGCCAGCAGTCCCACAGGGGGCGCTTCCAGCTACGAGCAGTACTTC. Encoded protein: CASSPTGGASSYEQYF. Based on the CDR3 plus reference TRBV5-4 and TRBJ2-7, the full variable domain is ETGVTQSPTHLIKTRGQQVTLRCSSQSGHNTVSWYQQALGQGPQFIFQYYREEENGRGNFPPRFSGLQFPNYSSELNVNALELDDSALYLCASSPTGGASSYEQYFGPGTRLTVT.

This clone showed up just once. The rearrangement links TRBV11-3 to TRBJ2-2, with 7 bases aligning to TRBD1. The germline gives CDR1 SGHNT, CDR2 YENEEA. The CDR3 consists of 16 residues. The junction had 11 bases not matched to a gene; V was cut back by 4 bases and J by 6 bases. The CDR3, as DNA: TGTGCCAGCAGCTCCAATACAGGGGTATGGGCCGGGGAGCTGTTTTTT. Its protein is CASSSNTGVWAGELFF. The entire variable domain, with the rest obtained from reference TRBV11-3 and TRBJ2-2, is as follows: EAGVVQSPRYKIIEKKQPVAFWCNPISGHNTLYWYLQNLGQGPELLIRYENEEAVDDSQLPKDRFSAERLKGVDSTLKIQPAELGDSAVYLCASSSNTGVWAGELFFGEGSRLTVL.

This clone was counted once. This chain links TRBV6-1 with TRBJ1-2, with TRBD1 identical over 9 bases. Germline V gene sequence: CDR1 MNHNS, CDR2 SASEGT. The length of the CDR3 is 15 residues. V gave up 0 bases and J gave up 5 bases; unmatched junction bases: 4. The CDR3 DNA reads as TGTGCCAGCAGTGAAGCGAAGACAGGGGGTTATGGCTACACCTTC. Its translation: CASSEAKTGGYGYTF.

The rearrangement joins TRBV6-5 to TRBJ2-7, with TRBD1 matching 9 bases. V lost 2 bases and J lost 2; bases outside the gene matches: 4. This CDR3 comprises 15 residues. Germline CDR1 is MNHEY and CDR2 is SVGAGI. The CDR3 reads CASSYGQGPAYEQYF. The DNA of the CDR3 is TGTGCCAGCAGTTACGGACAGGGGCCTGCCTACGAGCAGTACTTC.

The chain links TRBV7-3 to TRBJ1-3; no clear D. The V gene's germline CDR1 is SGHTA and CDR2 FQGTGA. Deletions cut 0 bases from V and 0 bases from J, with 9 bases between. The CDR3 loop spans 16 amino acids. In DNA form, the CDR3 reads TGTGCCAGCAGCTTAACTGGCGGCGACTCTGGAAACACCATATATTTT. Its protein product is CASSLTGGDSGNTIYF.

The chain is built from TRBV18 and TRBJ1-2, with unresolved D. Per germline, CDR1 KGHSH and CDR2 LQKENI. V was pared by 3 bases and J by 8 bases, with 13 bases between. This CDR3 is built from 13 residues. The DNA for the CDR3 is TGTGCCAGCTCACCCTTGGTCCAGTCCGGCTACACCTTC. Protein product: CASSPLVQSGYTF.

V gene TRBV7-9 combines with J gene TRBJ2-1, with 11 positions matching TRBD2. CDR3 size: 15 residues. The J segment lost 4 bases and the V segment lost 2 bases, leaving 1 base of the junction unmatched. The germline gives CDR1 SEHNR, CDR2 FQNEAQ (reference sequence). The DNA of the CDR3 is TGTGCCAGCAGCTTAAGACTAGCGGGGTACAATGAGCAGTTCTTC. Translated, it gives CASSLRLAGYNEQFF.

The CDR3 loop is CASSLGQGVGYTF. Written as DNA, the CDR3 is TGTGCCAGCAGCTTGGGACAGGGGGTTGGCTACACCTTC. V is TRBV5-6 and J is TRBJ1-2; 9 bases align to TRBD1. Germline assignment: CDR1 SGHDT and CDR2 YYEEEE. V trimming: 0 bases; J trimming: 7 bases; junction bases outside the gene matches: 1. CDR3 length: 13 amino acids.